Sequencing of this T cell receptor (beta chain) was carried out in a study of blood T cells in healthy people across ages. A second PCR, run for about 7 to 11 cycles, used a sample-barcoded 5' primer plus a J-beta primer mix. TCRdb passed the 5' RACE reads through MiXCR, listing each CDR3 protein once. Counted here are 2 million or so distinct CDR3 sequences, around half occurring once; the ten biggest clones make up roughly 2%. The authors extracted at least 5 micrograms of total RNA per sample. For this clonotype: The antigen remains unidentified. At one of its ends the junction is not consistent with the germline gene, which may arise from a read error.

Notes on the study in general: TCR beta diversity per million T cells fell roughly linearly with age.

The CDR3 spans 16 residues. The germline V gene encodes CDR1 MNHNY and CDR2 SVGAGI (reference sequence). This clonotype was sampled from a woman aged 40 to 49 in good health. The chain links TRBV6-6 to TRBJ2-5; D ambiguous. The J call could be wrong; TRBJ2-7 is a better fit for the DNA end. The sequenced sample was blood. The CDR3 reads CASSYDMAVYSSEQYF. CDR3 coding DNA: TGTGCCAGCAGTTACGATATGGCAGTATATTCCTCCGAGCAGTACTTC.